What follows are 13 T cell receptor beta chains derived from one specimen sequenced in a study of shared clonotypes between healthy human individuals. Data came from immunoSEQ multiplex PCR; TCRdb stores just in-frame clones and leaves some out. The sample has 2 million to 2.5 million clones, more than 90% seen once. The sequenced material came from naive CD4+ T cells sorted from blood. Subset specified: CD45RA+ positively selected. These receptors were taken from a man between 18 and 29 years old in good health.

The chain joins TRBV6-1 to TRBJ1-5; D not resolved. The CDR3 has 15 amino acids. Germline loops: CDR1 MNHNS, CDR2 SASEGT. Trimming left V 3 bases short and J 1 base short, with 10 bases between. DNA of the CDR3: TGTGCCAGCAGTGATAACCCTGAGAGCAATCAGCCCCAGCATTTT. As protein: CASSDNPESNQPQHF.

The V and J genes are TRBV6-6 and TRBJ2-7; weak D call: TRBD2 (6 bases). The CDR3 is 16 amino acids. V lost 2 bases and J lost 1, with 15 bases in between. Per germline, CDR1 MNHNY and CDR2 SVGAGI (reference sequence). The CDR3 DNA reads as TGTGCCAGCAGTTACATGGGCGGGAAGGGGTCCTACGAGCAGTACTTC. Residues: CASSYMGGKGSYEQYF.

This clone was seen a single time. The J gene is TRBJ2-4, the V gene TRBV12-1; TRBD2, the table's D call, was not compared with the DNA. TRBV12-1 is recorded as a pseudogene. The CDR3 spans 18 residues. The CDR3 nucleotides are TGTGCCAGCAGCTCCCGACTAGCGGGGGAACCAGCCAAAAACATTCAGTACTTC. Translated: CASSSRLAGEPAKNIQYF.

CDR3 loop: CASSLGGLDQNQYF. CDR3 coding DNA: TGTGCCAGCAGCTTAGGGGGACTAGACCAAAATCAGTACTTC. This chain links TRBV7-9 with TRBJ2-4, with TRBD2 matching 8 bases. The V and J ends lost 1 base and 12 bases, in that order; junction bases with no gene match: 8. This CDR3 region has 14 residues. Germline CDR1 and CDR2: SEHNR and FQNEAQ (reference sequence).

In its sample, this clone was seen once. The V call is TRBV6-6, the J call TRBJ1-6; the D is unclear. Germline values: CDR1 MNHNY, CDR2 SVGAGI (reference sequence). Trimming took off 7 bases at V and 6 bases at J, with 4 bases between the two ends. The CDR3 is made up of 11 amino acids. The CDR3 loop is CASKGNSPLHF. In DNA form, the CDR3 reads TGTGCCAGCAAGGGTAATTCACCCCTCCACTTT.

The chain couples TRBV6-1 to TRBJ2-7; 7 bases agree with TRBD2. CDR1 and CDR2 (germline): MNHNS, SASEGT. There are 14 residues in the CDR3. Unmatched junction bases numbered 6, after V lost 7 bases and J lost 0 bases. Here the CDR3 reads CASMREGSSYEQYF. In DNA form, the CDR3 reads TGTGCCAGCATGAGGGAGGGGTCCTCCTACGAGCAGTACTTC.

This chain connects TRBV29-1 to TRBJ1-5; D remains unclear. There are 18 residues in the CDR3. V was pared by 1 base and J by 2 bases, with 21 bases between. The V gene's germline CDR1 is SQVTM and CDR2 ANQGSEA. CDR3 coding DNA: TGCAGCGTTGAAGCCCGGCAGGCCGTGGCTTGGGGCAATCAGCCCCAGCATTTT. This gives the protein CSVEARQAVAWGNQPQHF.

This rearrangement joins TRBV7-2 to TRBJ2-1, with 7 bases matching TRBD1. Trimming cost V 5 bases and J 2 bases; bases outside gene matches: 6. Germline CDR1 SGHTA, CDR2 FQGNSA. The CDR3 has 15 residues. The CDR3 sequence is CASSRDRATYNEQFF. CDR3 nucleotides: TGTGCCAGCAGCCGTGACAGGGCAACCTACAATGAGCAGTTCTTC.

The V gene is TRBV4-3, the J gene TRBJ1-4; no definite D call. The germline V and J ends were trimmed by 0 bases and 15 bases, with 20 bases remaining between them. Germline CDR1 reads LGHNA; CDR2 reads YSLEER. There are 15 residues in the CDR3. The CDR3 protein is CASSQDLERLSPVFF. In DNA, the CDR3 is TGCGCCAGCAGCCAAGATCTGGAAAGGCTCTCCCCCGTGTTTTTT.

The chain couples TRBV7-6 to TRBJ2-7; weak D call: TRBD2 (5 bases). Germline V gene data show CDR1 as SGHVS and CDR2 as FNYEAQ. Trimming took off 4 bases at V and 3 bases at J, with 7 bases between the two ends. This CDR3 is 12 amino acids long. CDR3 DNA: TGTGCCAGCAGCTCCGGGAACTACGAGCAGTACTTC. It is translated as CASSSGNYEQYF.

The chain joins TRBV6-1 to TRBJ2-7; 7 bases fit TRBD1. The CDR3 loop spans 15 amino acids. From germline, CDR1 is MNHNS and CDR2 SASEGT. Losses at the gene ends were 5 bases for V and 2 bases for J; bases not matched to a gene: 9. The CDR3 bases are TGTGCCAGCAGTACCAAAGCAGGGGGTCCCTACGAGCAGTACTTC. It is translated as CASSTKAGGPYEQYF.

The chain recombines TRBV10-1 with TRBJ1-6; the D is unclear. CDR1 WNHNN and CDR2 SYGVQD come from the germline V gene (reference sequence). CDR3 length equals 16 residues. Trimming took 0 bases from V and 7 from J, leaving 13 bases between them. The CDR3 here is CASSESARLGNSPLHF. In DNA form, the CDR3 reads TGCGCCAGCAGTGAGTCGGCCCGACTGGGAAATTCACCCCTCCACTTT.

The CDR3 is CASSFGDREVEKLFF. CDR3 in DNA: TGTGCCAGCAGTTTCGGTGACAGGGAAGTGGAAAAACTGTTTTTT. The chain carries TRBV28 and TRBJ1-4; 7 bases fit TRBD1. Germline V gene data show CDR1 as MDHEN and CDR2 as SYDVKM. The length of the CDR3 is 15 residues. V lost 3 bases and J lost 8; bases outside the gene matches: 9.